A single sample gave rise to the 30 T cell receptor beta chains below, sequenced in a study of T cells in Graves' hyperthyroidism and ophthalmopathy. Amplification of TCR beta CDR3 regions was performed using RNA transcripts as template. The TCR CDR3 was amplified in a first-round RT-PCR using the HTBI primer set. TCRdb re-called the multiplex PCR reads with MiXCR, one entry per CDR3 protein. The table lists about 840,000 distinct CDR3 sequences, approximately 40% of them singletons, with more than 7% in the top ten. Sequencing was carried out using blood. The source is a man younger than 35 with Graves' hyperthyroidism.

This clonotype was observed at least ten times. CDR3 in amino acids: CASSLEPNQPQHF. DNA for the CDR3: TGCGCCAGCAGCCTCGAGCCGAATCAGCCCCAGCATTTT. The chain is built from TRBV4-1 and TRBJ1-5, with D unresolved. Looked up from germline, CDR1 is MGHRA and CDR2 is YSYEKL. The CDR3 has 13 amino acids. V was cut by 4 bases and J by 4 bases, with 8 bases left in between.

This clonotype was recorded at least ten times. This rearrangement joins TRBV9 to TRBJ1-1, with unresolved D. Germline CDR1 and CDR2: SGDLS and YYNGEE. Trimming cost V 0 bases and J 3 bases, with 9 bases left between them. The CDR3 extends over 14 amino acids. The CDR3 nucleotides are TGTGCCAGCAGCGTAGTTGGCTGGGACACTGAAGCTTTCTTT. This encodes CASSVVGWDTEAFF.

The J gene is TRBJ1-1, the V gene TRBV29-1; weak D call: TRBD1 (5 bases). The ends were cut back, 6 bases at V and 10 bases at J, with 9 bases in the middle. The germline CDR1 and CDR2 sequences are SQVTM and ANQGSEA. The length of the CDR3 is 9 residues. The CDR3 bases are TGCAGCGTCGCTACAGGAGCTTTCTTT. Encoded protein: CSVATGAFF.

This clonotype was observed at least ten times. V is TRBV7-8 and J is TRBJ2-7; D is undetermined. The CDR3 spans 16 residues. V shed 5 bases and J shed 3 bases, with 20 bases lying between them. Germline V lookup: CDR1 SGHVS, CDR2 FQNEAQ. The CDR3 spells CASSRTPGGVNYEQYF. The CDR3 DNA sequence: TGTGCCAGCAGCCGTACCCCGGGTGGGGTAAACTACGAGCAGTACTTC.

This clonotype was detected only once. The chain employs TRBV29-1 and TRBJ1-3; tentatively, D is TRBD1 (6 bases). Germline lookup yields CDR1 SQVTM and CDR2 ANQGSEA. CDR3 length: 12 residues. The V end was cut by 7 bases, the J end by 7 bases, with 14 bases between. CDR3 nucleotide sequence: TGCAGCGGCGGCAGGGACATGAACACCATATATTTT. This encodes CSGGRDMNTIYF. Combining the CDR3 with reference TRBV29-1 and TRBJ1-3 gives the whole variable domain SAVISQKPSRDICQRGTSLTIQCQVDSQVTMMFWYRQQPGQSLTLIATANQGSEATYESGFVIDKFPISRPNLTFSTLTVSNMSPEDSSIYLCSGGRDMNTIYFGEGSWLTVV.

Details on this clonotype: Its ends do not fully match the called genes, so a read error is possible. V is TRBV5-1 and J is TRBJ2-7; 7 bases are a match to TRBD1. Per the germline V gene, CDR1 is SGHRS and CDR2 is YFSETQ. The CDR3 loop spans 15 amino acids. The CDR3: CASSSPTGQVYEQYF. CDR3 sequence (DNA): TGTGCCAGCAGCTCCCCGACAGGGCAGGTCTACGAGCAGTACTTC.

This clonotype was seen repeatedly, ten times or more. A read error may be the cause here, since a much bigger clone is one base away. The chain has TRBV5-8 and TRBJ2-7; D uncertain. CDR3 size: 11 residues. The ends were cut back, 2 bases at V and 3 bases at J, with 3 bases in the middle. The germline gives CDR1 SGHTS, CDR2 YDEGEE. The CDR3 bases are TGTGCCAGCAGCTTCAACTACGAGCAGTACTTC. Translating it yields CASSFNYEQYF.

This clonotype was seen many times. This chain links TRBV25-1 with TRBJ2-7; TRBD1 aligns across 9 bases. The CDR3 contains 14 residues. CDR1 is MGHDK, CDR2 SYGVNS, per germline. The ends lost 8 bases at V and 4 bases at J; junction bases unmatched: 9. CDR3 sequence: CASVGDRAGYEQYF. Written as DNA, the CDR3 is TGTGCCAGCGTGGGGGACAGGGCCGGGTACGAGCAGTACTTC.

V usage is TRBV6-1 and J usage is TRBJ2-7; D remains ambiguous. Germline values: CDR1 MNHNS, CDR2 SASEGT. This CDR3 is built from 12 residues. V lost 7 bases, J lost 0 bases, and 7 bases lay in between. The CDR3 DNA reads TGTGCCAGCACCCTTAGCTCCTACGAGCAGTACTTC. This sequence encodes CASTLSSYEQYF.

The CDR3 region has the DNA TGTGCCAGCAGCTACCGGGAGACGGAGACCCAGTACTTC. Protein sequence: CASSYRETETQYF. The gene calls are TRBV5-4 and TRBJ2-5, with D possibly TRBD2 on 6 matching bases. The CDR3 is made up of 13 amino acids. Trimming removed 3 bases from V and 5 bases from J, with 11 bases in between. Germline assignment: CDR1 SGHNT and CDR2 YYREEE (reference sequence).

The rearrangement uses TRBV7-8 and TRBJ1-1; the match to TRBD1 covers 8 bases. Per the germline V gene, CDR1 is SGHVS and CDR2 is FQNEAQ. Trimming at V came to 5 bases and at J to 10 bases, leaving 6 bases not matched to a gene. The CDR3 runs 12 residues. CDR3 sequence reads: CASSPEQGGAFF. The CDR3 nucleotides read TGTGCCAGCAGCCCCGAACAGGGGGGAGCTTTCTTT.

This clonotype has at least ten counts. The CDR3 loop reads CASSERTGRDTEAFF. In DNA, the CDR3 is TGCGCCAGCAGTGAGAGGACAGGGAGGGACACTGAAGCTTTCTTT. The chain is built from TRBV10-2 and TRBJ1-1; 8 positions agree with TRBD1. The CDR3 consists of 15 residues. J gave up 3 bases and V 2 bases, and 5 bases lay outside the gene matches. Germline loops: CDR1 WSHSY, CDR2 SAAADI.

The table lists this clonotype with a few counts. The chain carries TRBV9 and TRBJ2-7; 8 bases are a match to TRBD1. V dropped 5 bases and J dropped 6; count of bases not matched to a gene: 10. CDR3 length: 14 amino acids. The germline V gene encodes CDR1 SGDLS and CDR2 YYNGEE. Written as DNA, the CDR3 is TGTGCCAGCAGGCTCGGGACAGGTTCTTTCGAGCAGTACTTC. It translates to CASRLGTGSFEQYF.

The V call is TRBV29-1, the J call TRBJ1-1; perhaps TRBD1 as D (5 bases). Per germline, CDR1 SQVTM and CDR2 ANQGSEA. The CDR3 has 11 residues. Between the trimmed V and J ends, which lost 6 bases and 8 bases, there was a span of 13 bases. Here the CDR3 reads CSVGRRDEAFF. The CDR3 DNA sequence: TGCAGCGTGGGTCGGAGGGACGAAGCTTTCTTT.

V is TRBV12-3 or TRBV12-4 and J is TRBJ1-5; a weak D match, TRBD1 (6 bases). CDR3 length: 14 residues. The V and J ends lost 6 bases and 6 bases respectively, with 15 bases between them. The CDR3 loop reads CASRKGGAGQPQHF. CDR3 DNA: TGTGCCAGCAGAAAGGGGGGGGCGGGTCAGCCCCAGCATTTT.

This chain connects TRBV2 to TRBJ1-2; D remains unclear. The CDR3 is 11 amino acids. V was cut by 4 bases and J by 8 bases, with 8 bases left in between. The germline gives CDR1 SNHLY, CDR2 FYNNEI. Written as DNA, the CDR3 is TGTGCCAGCAGTGGCCGGCGAGGCTACACCTTC. It yields the protein CASSGRRGYTF.

This clonotype was counted at least ten times. V usage is TRBV29-1 and J usage is TRBJ2-2; 10 nucleotides match TRBD1. Germline lookup yields CDR1 SQVTM and CDR2 ANQGSEA. Trimming removed 6 bases from V and 4 bases from J; junction bases left unmatched: 8. This CDR3 spans 15 amino acids. This CDR3 reads CSVPKGQGITGELFF. The CDR3 DNA reads TGCAGCGTCCCAAAGGGACAGGGGATCACCGGGGAGCTGTTTTTT.

This clonotype has just a few counts. This chain uses TRBV5-1 with TRBJ2-5, with D perhaps given as TRBD1 or TRBD2 (6 bases each). The ends were cut back, 0 bases at V and 4 bases at J, with 16 bases in the middle. CDR1 is SGHRS and CDR2 is YFSETQ in the germline V gene. The CDR3 length is 16 residues. CDR3 bases: TGCGCCAGCAGCTTGGCCCCTATGGAGGGGGGAGAGACCCAGTACTTC. Protein sequence: CASSLAPMEGGETQYF.

This clonotype was seen ten or more times. This chain uses TRBV29-1 with TRBJ1-6, with unresolved D. With 7 bases removed from V and 10 bases from J, the gap between germline ends came to 5 bases. The germline V gene has CDR1 SQVTM and CDR2 ANQGSEA. The CDR3 has 9 amino acids. CDR3 in amino acids: CSGESPLHF. In DNA, the CDR3 is TGCAGCGGAGAGTCACCCCTCCACTTT.

The rearrangement links TRBV4-3 to TRBJ1-3; 7 bases agree with TRBD1. Germline CDR1 reads LGHNA; CDR2 reads YSLEER. With 4 bases clipped from V and 2 bases from J, the junction kept 5 bases outside the gene matches. CDR3 length equals 15 residues. The CDR3 DNA reads TGCGCCAGCAGCCCCTCTGGGACAGCTGGAAACACCATATATTTT. Its protein product is CASSPSGTAGNTIYF.

Comment on this clonotype: A read error may be the cause here, since a much bigger clone is one base away. The rearrangement uses TRBV19 and TRBJ1-6; D unresolved. The CDR3 runs 13 residues. Per germline, CDR1 LNHDA and CDR2 SQIVND (reference sequence). V gave up 9 bases and J gave up 7 bases, with 13 bases separating them. The DNA of the CDR3 is TGTGCCAGCAACGGAGGGTGGAATTCACCCCTCCACTTT. Translating it yields CASNGGWNSPLHF. Based on the CDR3 plus reference TRBV19 and TRBJ1-6, the full variable domain is DGGITQSPKYLFRKEGQNVTLSCEQNLNHDAMYWYRQDPGQGLRLIYYSQIVNDFQKGDIAEGYSVSREKKESFPLTVTSAQKNPTAFYLCASNGGWNSPLHFGNGTRLTVT.

This rearrangement joins TRBV7-2 to TRBJ2-7; D may be TRBD1 or TRBD2 (5 bases each). This CDR3 spans 13 amino acids. V was cut by 5 bases and J by 2 bases, with 10 bases left in between. CDR1 is SGHTA and CDR2 is FQGNSA in the germline V gene. The DNA for the CDR3 is TGTGCCAGCAGCCTGACAGCGGCCTACGAGCAGTACTTC. Its protein product is CASSLTAAYEQYF.

Points on this clonotype: A much larger clone lies one base from this, so it may be a read error. The rearrangement links TRBV2 to TRBJ2-7; D remains unclear. There are 14 residues in the CDR3. In germline, CDR1 is SNHLY, CDR2 FYNNEI. In nucleotides, the CDR3 is TGTGCCTGCCGTGCCGGGTCGAGCTCCTACGAGCAGTGCTTC. Its translation: CACRAGSSSYEQCF.

This clonotype was detected many times. This sequence joins TRBV7-9 and TRBJ2-5; 7 nucleotides line up with TRBD1. Per germline, CDR1 SEHNR and CDR2 FQNEAQ (reference sequence). V gave up 7 bases and J gave up 1 base; unmatched junction bases: 12. The CDR3 loop spans 16 amino acids. DNA of the CDR3: TGTGCCAGCACCATCCTTTTCGGGACAGCCCAAGAGACCCAGTACTTC. It translates to CASTILFGTAQETQYF.

The chain couples TRBV24-1 to TRBJ2-7; D perhaps matches TRBD2 (5 bases). In germline, CDR1 is KGHDR, CDR2 SFDVKD. The CDR3 sequence is 13 residues long. The CDR3 sequence is CASHGNSGYEQYF. The CDR3 DNA reads as TGTGCTAGTCACGGGAACAGTGGCTACGAGCAGTACTTC.

This chain connects TRBV5-1 to TRBJ1-2; 7 nucleotides align to TRBD1. There are 14 residues in the CDR3. J lost 4 bases, V lost 5 bases, and 8 bases had no gene match. Germline V gene data show CDR1 as SGHRS and CDR2 as YFSETQ. CDR3 sequence: CASRGDSESYGYTF. The CDR3 DNA reads as TGCGCCAGCAGAGGGGACAGCGAGTCCTATGGCTACACCTTC.

The gene calls are TRBV20-1 and TRBJ2-5; possible D gene TRBD1, 6 bases. The CDR3 covers 13 residues. Trimming shortened V by 7 bases and J by 5 bases, and 17 bases separated the two germline ends. CDR1 is DFQATT, CDR2 SNEGSKA, per germline (reference sequence). CDR3 in amino acids: CSVGLQGWETQYF. In DNA form, the CDR3 reads TGCAGTGTCGGCCTACAGGGTTGGGAGACCCAGTACTTC.

This clonotype was observed many times. The rearrangement joins TRBV19 to TRBJ2-7; TRBD1 matches at 12 bases. The germline V gene encodes CDR1 LNHDA and CDR2 SQIVND (reference sequence). V gave up 7 bases and J gave up 5 bases; unmatched junction bases: 6. CDR3 length: 14 residues. The CDR3 loop is CASTSGTGGHEQYF. The CDR3 coding sequence is TGTGCCAGTACGAGCGGGACAGGGGGCCACGAGCAGTACTTC.

This sequence joins TRBV6-5 and TRBJ1-2; TRBD1 matches at 7 bases. Germline CDR1 is MNHEY and CDR2 is SVGAGI. CDR3 length: 12 residues. Trimming at V came to 6 bases and at J to 7 bases, leaving 5 bases not matched to a gene. CDR3 nucleotides: TGTGCCAGCAGAACGACAGGGCTTGGCTACACCTTC. Translation: CASRTTGLGYTF.

The rearrangement joins TRBV19 to TRBJ2-5, with a weak D call TRBD1 (6 bases). Germline loops: CDR1 LNHDA, CDR2 SQIVND (reference sequence). V gave up 3 bases and J gave up 3 bases, with 14 bases separating them. The CDR3 extends over 15 amino acids. The CDR3 region has the DNA TGTGCCAGTAGTATCTTACCCGGACAGAAAGAGACCCAGTACTTC. The encoded protein is CASSILPGQKETQYF.